What follows are 14 T cell receptor beta chains derived from one specimen sequenced in a study of OX40 agonist ivuxolimab in advanced cancers. Produced via immunoSEQ multiplex PCR; TCRdb's table is partial and in-frame only. The sample contains 95,000 to 150,000 clones, around 95% of which appear only once. The sample was CD4+ or CD8+ T cells sorted from blood, taken in a trial of the OX40 agonist ivuxolimab. The receptors were gathered from an adult with an advanced solid tumor such as melanoma, head and neck, liver or kidney cancer.

The chain employs TRBV19 and TRBJ2-3; the match to TRBD2 covers 11 bases. The CDR3 extends over 16 amino acids. Trimming cost V 4 bases and J 3 bases; bases outside gene matches: 6. Per the germline V gene, CDR1 is LNHDA and CDR2 is SQIVND (reference sequence). DNA of the CDR3: TGTGCCAGTAGTAAGCTAGCGGGGGGTTCGACAGATACGCAGTATTTT. It yields the protein CASSKLAGGSTDTQYF.

In nucleotides, the CDR3 is TGTGCCAGTAGTCCGGGGACTTGGCCCCAGCATTTT. Translated, it gives CASSPGTWPQHF. The rearrangement uses TRBV19 and TRBJ1-5; D may be TRBD1 (5 bases). Trimming left V 5 bases short and J 9 bases short, with 11 bases between. The germline V gene encodes CDR1 LNHDA and CDR2 SQIVND (reference sequence). There are 12 residues in the CDR3.

This chain joins TRBV5-5 and TRBJ1-4; TRBD1 matches at 7 bases. V lost 4 bases to trimming and J lost 7 bases; unmatched junction nucleotides: 7. CDR1 is SGHKS and CDR2 is YYEKEE in the germline V gene (reference sequence). The CDR3 spans 14 residues. For the CDR3, the DNA is TGTGCCAGCAGCAGGGACAGTTCTTCTGAAAAACTGTTTTTT. It yields the protein CASSRDSSSEKLFF.

The chain has TRBV19 and TRBJ2-6; TRBD1 might be the D (6 bases). Trimming stripped 2 bases from V and 0 bases from J, with 14 bases between. Looked up from germline, CDR1 is LNHDA and CDR2 is SQIVND (reference sequence). The CDR3 loop spans 18 amino acids. CDR3 sequence: CASSIRQVPTSGANVLTF. CDR3 nucleotide sequence: TGTGCCAGTAGTATACGACAGGTCCCTACCTCTGGGGCCAACGTCCTGACTTTC.

V is TRBV5-5 and J is TRBJ2-7; D perhaps matches TRBD2 (5 bases). With 2 bases removed from V and 3 bases from J, the gap between germline ends came to 12 bases. The germline CDR1 and CDR2 sequences are SGHKS and YYEKEE (reference sequence). The CDR3 is 14 amino acids. The CDR3 nucleotides read TGTGCCAGCAGCTTAGGCGGGCTTAGCTACGAGCAGTACTTC. Translated: CASSLGGLSYEQYF.

CDR3 region: CASSLGQGVETQYF. DNA for the CDR3: TGTGCCAGCAGCTTAGGACAGGGGGTAGAGACCCAGTACTTC. The V and J genes are TRBV7-2 and TRBJ2-5, with 9 nucleotides matching TRBD1. CDR1 SGHTA and CDR2 FQGNSA come from the germline V gene. The CDR3 runs 14 residues. V shed 1 base, J shed 4 bases, and the junction held 1 base outside the gene matches.

The chain couples TRBV6-1 to TRBJ1-2; D gene ambiguous. The germline gives CDR1 MNHNS, CDR2 SASEGT. The CDR3 runs to 13 residues. Trimming stripped 2 bases from V and 7 bases from J, with 11 bases between. CDR3 sequence reads: CASSESEGLGYTF. In DNA form, the CDR3 reads TGTGCCAGCAGTGAAAGTGAAGGGCTTGGCTACACCTTC.

This clone was observed a single time. The V call is TRBV10-3, the J call TRBJ2-2; unclear D gene. This CDR3 is 16 amino acids long. Trimming removed 2 bases at V and 1 base at J, with 11 bases between. CDR1 and CDR2 from the germline V gene are ENHRY and SYGVKD. For the CDR3, the DNA is TGTGCCATCAGTGAGGTGTCTTCACAGAACACCGGGGAGCTGTTTTTT. It is translated as CAISEVSSQNTGELFF.

J is TRBJ1-4 and V is TRBV27, with TRBD1 matching 8 bases. The length of the CDR3 is 16 residues. CDR1 and CDR2 (germline): MNHEY, SMNVEV (reference sequence). V dropped 2 bases and J dropped 2; count of bases not matched to a gene: 4. CDR3 residues: CASSLVRGLTNEKLFF. The CDR3, as DNA: TGTGCCAGCAGTTTAGTCAGGGGGCTCACTAATGAAAAACTGTTTTTT.

The chain has TRBV5-6 and TRBJ1-2; D remains ambiguous. Trimming removed 4 bases at V and 5 bases at J, with 15 bases between. Looked up from germline, CDR1 is SGHDT and CDR2 is YYEEEE. CDR3 length equals 14 residues. CDR3 residues: CASSQLPPPYGYTF. Written as DNA, the CDR3 is TGTGCCAGCAGCCAGTTGCCTCCCCCTTATGGCTACACCTTC.

The rearrangement joins TRBV23-1 to TRBJ2-3; possible D gene TRBD2, 5 bases. TRBV23-1 is marked as an open reading frame, function uncertain. The CDR3 runs 12 residues. V was clipped by 6 bases and J by 3 bases, with 7 bases between them. The CDR3 sequence is CASSEGTDTQYF. The CDR3 nucleotides are TGCGCCAGCAGCGAGGGAACAGATACGCAGTATTTT.

V is TRBV19 and J is TRBJ1-5; 8 nucleotides align to TRBD1. From germline, CDR1 is LNHDA and CDR2 SQIVND (reference sequence). This CDR3 is 17 amino acids long. Losses at the gene ends were 1 base for V and 1 base for J; bases not matched to a gene: 6. CDR3 residues: CASSIGGQGKSNQPQHF. DNA for the CDR3: TGTGCCAGTAGTATAGGTGGACAGGGTAAGAGCAATCAGCCCCAGCATTTT.

This chain uses TRBV19 with TRBJ1-2; 8 nucleotides line up with TRBD1. The trim removed 7 bases at V and 0 bases at J, leaving 7 bases unmatched. Germline loops: CDR1 LNHDA, CDR2 SQIVND (reference sequence). There are 15 residues in the CDR3. Here the CDR3 DNA reads TGTGCCAGTACCCGAAGGACAGGGACTAACTATGGCTACACCTTC. It is translated as CASTRRTGTNYGYTF. Variable domain in full (rest from reference TRBV19 and TRBJ1-2): DGGITQSPKYLFRKEGQNVTLSCEQNLNHDAMYWYRQDPGQGLRLIYYSQIVNDFQKGDIAEGYSVSREKKESFPLTVTSAQKNPTAFYLCASTRRTGTNYGYTFGSGTRLTVV.

The chain uses TRBV7-9 and TRBJ2-7; D perhaps matches TRBD1 (5 bases). CDR3 length: 13 amino acids. Trimming pared 2 bases from V and 4 bases from J, leaving 9 bases between. Germline loops: CDR1 SEHNR, CDR2 FQNEAQ (reference sequence). Written as DNA, the CDR3 is TGTGCCAGCAGCTTATCTCAGGGTTACGAGCAGTACTTC. Translated: CASSLSQGYEQYF.